This T cell receptor beta chain was recorded in a study of cytomegalovirus exposure and HLA in healthy donors. Overall study: The same platform was used for the roughly 130 validation repertoires and the approximately 670 first-cohort repertoires, a later analysis reported. Study-level results: Reportedly, diagnosis of cytomegalovirus status by the classifier showed high specificity and sensitivity. Most sequenced TCRs were rare (though some public TCRs occurred in many donors).

Assay used: immunoSEQ multiplex PCR; TCRdb lists only in-frame clones, some missing. This table has roughly 310,000 clones, approximately 85% appearing once. Comments on this clone: Its antigen is still unknown.

Germline-derived CDR1 and CDR2 are SGHRS and YFSETQ. V shed 3 bases and J 4 bases; nucleotides not matched to a gene: 14. CDR3 length equals 17 residues. Sequenced material: PBMCs. This clonotype was obtained from a young man in good health and CMV-seronegative. V is TRBV5-1 and J is TRBJ2-3; 7 bases are shared with TRBD2. The CDR3 bases are TGCGCCAGCAGCTCGCTGGCCGGGCGGGGGAGCGCAGATACGCAGTATTTT. As protein: CASSSLAGRGSADTQYF. The full variable domain, its missing parts supplied by reference TRBV5-1 and TRBJ2-3, is KAGVTQTPRYLIKTRGQQVTLSCSPISGHRSVSWYQQTPGQGLQFLFEYFSETQRNKGNFPGRFSGRQFSNSRSEMNVSTLELGDSALYLCASSSLAGRGSADTQYFGPGTRLTVL.